Below, 8 T cell receptor beta chains from the same sample are listed, as sequenced in a study of blood T cell repertoires in COVID-19. Clones were sequenced by immunoSEQ multiplex PCR, and TCRdb holds only the in-frame ones, with some missing. This sample has 150,000 or so clones, with 84% found just once. The sequencing sample was made of PBMCs or T cells enriched from blood (not recorded which). All receptors come from a woman between 45 and 60 years old who had recovered from COVID-19.

The rearrangement uses TRBV19 and TRBJ1-6, with D unclear. This CDR3 comprises 12 residues. The V end was cut by 3 bases, the J end by 7 bases, with 4 bases between. The germline CDR1 and CDR2 sequences are LNHDA and SQIVND (reference sequence). The CDR3 coding sequence is TGTGCCAGTAGTATCCTAAATTCACCCCTCCACTTT. It encodes CASSILNSPLHF.

Worth noting for this clone: The identical CDR3 is also encoded by other nucleotide sequences in the sample. CDR3 sequence: CASSPGTGQTEAFF. The CDR3 nucleotides are TGTGCCAGCTCGCCAGGGACAGGGCAGACTGAAGCTTTCTTT. The chain uses TRBV18 and TRBJ1-1; 9 bases are a match to TRBD1. The germline V gene encodes CDR1 KGHSH and CDR2 LQKENI. Trimming took 6 bases from V and 5 from J; bases not matched to a gene: 7. The CDR3 extends over 14 amino acids.

The genes are TRBV19 and TRBJ2-2, with 8 bases aligning to TRBD2. V gave up 4 bases and J gave up 5 bases; unmatched junction bases: 6. CDR3 length: 15 residues. Germline CDR1 is LNHDA and CDR2 is SQIVND (reference sequence). The DNA for the CDR3 is TGTGCCAGTAGTAGCCGGGGGGGGTCTACCGGGGAGCTGTTTTTT. This translates into CASSSRGGSTGELFF.

The rearrangement uses TRBV7-2 and TRBJ1-2; no reliable D call. V lost 7 bases, J lost 5 bases, and 14 bases lay in between. The CDR3 totals 13 residues. CDR1 SGHTA and CDR2 FQGNSA come from the germline V gene. CDR3 region: CASTERGWYGYTF. The CDR3 bases are TGTGCCAGCACCGAACGAGGATGGTATGGCTACACCTTC.

This clone turned up a few times. The chain joins TRBV6-2 or TRBV6-3 to TRBJ2-7; a weak D match, TRBD1 (6 bases). The CDR3 runs 16 residues. Trimming cost V 0 bases and J 5 bases, with 17 bases left between them. Germline values: CDR1 MNHEY, CDR2 SVGEGT. CDR3 coding DNA: TGTGCCAGCAGTTACTCGAACCTCGGCAGGGACAACGAGCAGTACTTC. It specifies CASSYSNLGRDNEQYF.

V usage is TRBV27 and J usage is TRBJ1-6; D not resolved. The CDR3 totals 13 residues. V shed 3 bases and J shed 9 bases, with 9 bases lying between them. Germline CDR1 and CDR2: MNHEY and SMNVEV (reference sequence). The CDR3 region is CASSFEYRSPLHF. The CDR3, as DNA: TGTGCCAGCAGTTTTGAGTACCGTTCACCCCTCCACTTT.

The chain combines TRBV6-5 with TRBJ2-5, with 8 bases lining up with TRBD2. Germline lookup yields CDR1 MNHEY and CDR2 SVGAGI. V gave up 4 bases and J gave up 5 bases; unmatched junction bases: 9. The length of the CDR3 is 15 residues. CDR3 nucleotide sequence: TGTGCCAGCAGTTTGTTAGCGGGGCCCGTGGAGACCCAGTACTTC. Its translation is CASSLLAGPVETQYF.

V and J are TRBV11-3 and TRBJ2-3; 12 bases are shared with TRBD2. The CDR3 contains 16 residues. Germline assignment: CDR1 SGHNT and CDR2 YENEEA. Trimming cost V 5 bases and J 3 bases; bases outside gene matches: 6. The DNA for the CDR3 is TGTGCCAGCAGCAACCCCGGGACTAGCGGGACAGATACGCAGTATTTT. Translated: CASSNPGTSGTDTQYF.